Below are 22 T cell receptor beta chains sequenced from a single sample in a study of blood T cells in healthy people across ages (dated by TCRdb to 2013 to 2016). To prepare the library, 5' RACE was applied. For sequencing, an Illumina HiSeq 2500 was employed. A second PCR of about 7 to 12 cycles was run with a J-beta primer mix and a sample-barcoded 5' primer. The public sequencing data were trimmed at Q25 with fastp and processed into clonotypes with MiXCR by TCRdb, which kept only in-frame beta chains. Merged by CDR3 protein, the rows form single entries marked with the most common genes and DNA. This sample gives 700,000 or so distinct CDR3 sequences in total; roughly two fifths of them show up just once. Around 32% of the sample is held by the ten biggest clonotypes. Sequenced sample: blood. These receptors were collected from an elderly man in good health.

This clonotype was detected only a few times. The J gene is TRBJ2-4, the V gene TRBV3-1, with 7 bases lining up with TRBD1. Looked up from germline, CDR1 is LGHDT and CDR2 is YNNKEL (reference sequence). The CDR3 length is 14 residues. The V gene end was trimmed by 5 bases and the J gene end by 1 base; junction bases not matched to a gene: 2. CDR3 residues: CASSVRGAKNIQYF. For the CDR3, the DNA is TGTGCCAGCAGCGTCAGGGGGGCCAAAAACATTCAGTACTTC.

The chain employs TRBV29-1 and TRBJ2-3; 8 bases match TRBD2. The CDR3 is made up of 17 amino acids. CDR1 is SQVTM and CDR2 is ANQGSEA in the germline V gene. The V and J ends lost 2 bases and 4 bases, in that order; junction bases with no gene match: 14. The CDR3 sequence: CSVESQSTHGGADTQYF. In DNA form, the CDR3 reads TGCAGCGTTGAAAGCCAATCAACACACGGGGGGGCAGATACGCAGTATTTT.

This clonotype was seen only a few times. This sequence joins TRBV15 and TRBJ1-2, with D perhaps TRBD1 (6 bases). Trimming removed 2 bases at V and 1 base at J, with 14 bases between. Germline loops: CDR1 LNHNV, CDR2 YYDKDF (reference sequence). This CDR3 spans 16 amino acids. CDR3 sequence: CATSRLIGGDNYGYTF. DNA for the CDR3: TGTGCCACCAGCAGACTGATAGGGGGGGATAACTATGGCTACACCTTC.

The CDR3 loop is CASRGTGRRQETQYF. DNA for the CDR3: TGTGCCAGCAGGGGGACGGGACGCCGTCAAGAGACCCAGTACTTC. The chain uses TRBV6-2 or TRBV6-3 and TRBJ2-5; D is perhaps TRBD1 or TRBD2 (5 bases each). The CDR3 is 15 residues long. V was cut by 6 bases and J by 2 bases, with 16 bases left in between. Germline CDR1 reads MNHEY; CDR2 reads SVGEGT.

This sequence joins TRBV3-1 and TRBJ2-1; TRBD2 aligns across 9 bases. The V segment lost 1 base and the J segment 7 bases; nucleotides outside the gene matches: 8. The CDR3 covers 16 residues. Germline CDR1 and CDR2: LGHDT and YNNKEL (reference sequence). DNA of the CDR3: TGTGCCAGCAGCCAAGCTCCCGGCGGGGGGGTTAATGAGCAGTTCTTC. Translated, it gives CASSQAPGGGVNEQFF.

This clonotype was recorded once. The chain employs TRBV5-1 and TRBJ2-5; TRBD1 agrees at 7 bases. The J call may be mistaken, given a closer DNA end match to TRBJ2-7. The CDR3 spans 15 residues. CDR1 is SGHRS, CDR2 YFSETQ, per germline. The CDR3 here is CASSLATGVLYEQYF. CDR3 in DNA: TGCGCCAGCAGCTTGGCTACAGGGGTACTGTACGAGCAGTACTTC.

The chain couples TRBV24-1 to TRBJ1-1; 7 bases line up with TRBD1. The germline V gene has CDR1 KGHDR and CDR2 SFDVKD. Germline trimming cut 5 bases from V and 4 bases from J; bases unmatched to any gene: 9. This CDR3 is built from 15 residues. The CDR3 sequence is CATSANRGFGTEAFF. CDR3 DNA: TGTGCCACCAGTGCCAACAGGGGTTTTGGCACTGAAGCTTTCTTT.

The chain is built from TRBV14 and TRBJ2-1; 10 bases match TRBD2. Germline CDR1 SGHDN, CDR2 FVKESK. The CDR3 is 15 amino acids. The trim removed 3 bases at V and 7 bases at J, leaving 6 bases unmatched. The CDR3 DNA sequence: TGTGCCAGCAGCCACCAACTAGCGGGGCGGAATGAGCAGTTCTTC. This translates into CASSHQLAGRNEQFF.

V usage is TRBV29-1 and J usage is TRBJ2-5, with TRBD2 identical over 9 bases. The trim removed 5 bases at V and 11 bases at J, leaving 12 bases unmatched. There are 13 residues in the CDR3. The germline gives CDR1 SQVTM, CDR2 ANQGSEA. CDR3 amino acids: CSVSPSGVNEQYF. For the CDR3, the DNA is TGCAGCGTTTCCCCTAGCGGGGTTAATGAGCAGTACTTC.

This clonotype came up a few times. The J gene is TRBJ2-7, the V gene TRBV27; D may be TRBD2 (5 bases). TRBJ2-5 explains the end of the DNA better; the J call may be wrong. The V gene's germline CDR1 is MNHEY and CDR2 SMNVEV (reference sequence). This CDR3 spans 13 amino acids. This CDR3 reads CASSLLGRGTQYF. In nucleotides, the CDR3 is TGTGCCAGCAGTTTACTGGGTCGGGGGACCCAGTACTTC.

The V gene is TRBV6-6, the J gene TRBJ1-5; D unresolved. CDR1 MNHNY and CDR2 SVGAGI come from the germline V gene (reference sequence). V was cut by 6 bases and J by 5 bases, with 14 bases left in between. The CDR3 extends over 14 amino acids. The chain's CDR3 is CASSRDGSHQPQHF. DNA of the CDR3: TGTGCCAGCAGCCGCGACGGTTCCCATCAGCCCCAGCATTTT.

This clonotype was found a few times. The V call is TRBV6-4, the J call TRBJ2-3; a possible D gene is TRBD2 (5 bases). The V gene lost 5 bases and the J gene lost 8 bases, with 17 bases spanning the gap. The CDR3 loop spans 14 amino acids. Germline CDR1 and CDR2: MRHNA and SNTAGT. This CDR3 is CASSISVGSGTQYF. Written as DNA, the CDR3 is TGTGCCAGCAGTATTAGCGTGGGCAGCGGTACGCAGTATTTT.

V gene TRBV6-2 or TRBV6-3 combines with J gene TRBJ2-7; 7 bases agree with TRBD1. The germline V gene has CDR1 MNHEY and CDR2 SVGEGT. V lost 7 bases, J lost 5 bases, and 5 bases stayed unmatched. CDR3 length: 12 residues. CDR3 amino acids: CASTDRVHEQYF. DNA of the CDR3: TGTGCCAGCACCGACAGGGTCCACGAGCAGTACTTC.

The V gene is TRBV4-2, the J gene TRBJ1-2; D perhaps matches TRBD1 (5 bases). The V gene lost 4 bases and the J gene lost 4 bases, with 22 bases spanning the gap. The CDR3 totals 17 residues. Germline V gives CDR1 LGHNA, CDR2 YNFKEQ. The DNA for the CDR3 is TGTGCCAGCAGCCGCGAGCTGTACGGGGGGACGAGCTATGGCTACACCTTC. Translation gives CASSRELYGGTSYGYTF.

The rearrangement uses TRBV20-1 and TRBJ2-1, with TRBD1 matching 12 bases. Unmatched junction bases numbered 11, after V lost 6 bases and J lost 8 bases. Germline CDR1 is DFQATT and CDR2 is SNEGSKA (reference sequence). This CDR3 comprises 15 residues. CDR3 protein: CSAPEGTGGIYEQFF. CDR3 nucleotide sequence: TGCAGTGCGCCGGAGGGGACAGGGGGCATCTATGAGCAGTTCTTC.

This clonotype was recorded only once. This clone may be a read error of a much larger clone one base away. The J gene is TRBJ2-3, the V gene TRBV7-2; a weak D match, TRBD2 (6 bases). In germline, CDR1 is SGHTA, CDR2 FQGNSA. The ends were cut back, 5 bases at V and 8 bases at J, with 20 bases in the middle. The CDR3 is made up of 15 amino acids. The CDR3 DNA reads TGTGCCAGCAGCCCTGCTGGGACTTTACCAGGTACGCAGTATTTT. Its protein product is CASSPAGTLPGTQYF. The variable domain in full, completed from reference TRBV7-2 and TRBJ2-3, reads GAGVSQSPSNKVTEKGKDVELRCDPISGHTALYWYRQSLGQGLEFLIYFQGNSAPDKSGLPSDRFSAERTGGSVSTLTIQRTQQEDSAVYLCASSPAGTLPGTQYFGPGTRLTVL.

J is TRBJ1-2 and V is TRBV14; 7 nucleotides agree with TRBD1. The V and J ends lost 0 bases and 2 bases, in that order; junction bases with no gene match: 6. Germline-derived CDR1 and CDR2 are SGHDN and FVKESK. This CDR3 is 16 amino acids long. In DNA, the CDR3 is TGTGCCAGCAGCCAAGATTTAGGGGACAGAAACTATGGCTACACCTTC. As protein: CASSQDLGDRNYGYTF.

This clonotype was observed a handful of times. The chain combines TRBV7-2 with TRBJ1-4; possible D gene TRBD1, 5 bases. V was shortened by 7 bases and J by 7 bases, with 16 bases between the two germline ends. CDR3 length: 14 amino acids. Germline assignment: CDR1 SGHTA and CDR2 FQGNSA. CDR3 loop: CASTPGGLGEKLFF. CDR3 nucleotide sequence: TGTGCCAGCACCCCGGGGGGGTTAGGTGAAAAACTGTTTTTT.

This clonotype has only a few counts. The chain joins TRBV20-1 to TRBJ2-1; 8 bases map to TRBD1. The CDR3 runs 16 residues. Germline CDR1 DFQATT, CDR2 SNEGSKA (reference sequence). With V trimmed by 3 bases and J by 7 bases, 14 bases remained unmatched. The CDR3 is CSARGTGTGQQNEQFF. The CDR3 nucleotides read TGCAGTGCTAGGGGTACCGGGACAGGACAACAAAATGAGCAGTTCTTC.

The V call is TRBV29-1, the J call TRBJ2-1; a weak D match, TRBD2 (6 bases). Germline CDR1 reads SQVTM; CDR2 reads ANQGSEA. CDR3 length: 15 residues. V lost 4 bases and J lost 0, with 13 bases in between. The CDR3 DNA reads as TGCAGCGTTGGGGGGACTGACAGCTCCTACAATGAGCAGTTCTTC. As protein: CSVGGTDSSYNEQFF.

Points on this clonotype: One end of the junction varies from germline; a read error may be responsible. The V gene is TRBV7-7, the J gene TRBJ2-7, with D perhaps TRBD2 (6 bases). Per the germline V gene, CDR1 is SSHAT and CDR2 is FNYEAQ (reference sequence). The CDR3 has 13 amino acids. The CDR3 DNA reads TGTGCCAGCAGCGTAGCGGACACTAAAGAGCAGTACTTC. Encoded protein: CASSVADTKEQYF.

This clonotype was picked up a small number of times. This chain uses TRBV20-1 with TRBJ1-2; tentative D call: TRBD1 (6 bases). Germline lookup yields CDR1 DFQATT and CDR2 SNEGSKA (reference sequence). Trimming removed 3 bases from V and 2 bases from J, with 13 bases in between. The CDR3 is 14 residues long. The DNA for the CDR3 is TGCAGTGCTAGGTCAGGGGATCGAAACTATGGCTACACCTTC. This sequence encodes CSARSGDRNYGYTF.